This T cell receptor beta chain appears in the sequencing data of a study of blood T cell repertoires in COVID-19. Sequencing was performed with immunoSEQ multiplex PCR; in TCRdb, only in-frame clones are kept and a portion is missing. The sample yields about 270,000 clones, approximately 89% seen once. About this clone itself: This sample includes further DNA sequences coding for the same CDR3.

CDR3 length: 17 amino acids. Germline loops: CDR1 SEHNR, CDR2 FQNEAQ (reference sequence). Unmatched junction bases numbered 2, after V lost 1 base and J lost 0 bases. V is TRBV7-9 and J is TRBJ2-2; 10 bases agree with TRBD2. The TCR comes from a young woman who had recovered from COVID-19. The specimen was PBMCs or T cells enriched from blood (not recorded which). This CDR3 reads CASSLGLAGANTGELFF. DNA for the CDR3: TGTGCCAGCAGCTTAGGCCTAGCGGGAGCGAACACCGGGGAGCTGTTTTTT.